This entry is about one T cell receptor (beta chain). The sample originates from a study of T cell changes during pregnancy in multiple sclerosis. V was clipped by 3 bases and J by 7 bases; unmatched bases: 10. CDR1 SGDLS and CDR2 YYNGEE come from the germline V gene. CDR3 length: 15 residues. Sequencing used immunoSEQ multiplex PCR; TCRdb keeps in-frame clones, though not all of them. The table shows roughly 93,000 clones, with roughly 92% occurring only once. The sequence was obtained from a female donor with multiple sclerosis, enrolled in a pregnancy study. This chain connects TRBV9 to TRBJ1-1, with 9 bases that match TRBD1. Material: peripheral blood, obtained after pregnancy. This chain's CDR3 is CASSGRDRVSGEAFF. CDR3 nucleotides: TGTGCCAGCAGCGGTCGGGACAGGGTCTCAGGTGAAGCTTTCTTT. The full variable domain, in which reference TRBV9 and TRBJ1-1 provide the parts outside the CDR3, is DSGVTQTPKHLITATGQRVTLRCSPRSGDLSVYWYQQSLDQGLQFLIQYYNGEERAKGNILERFSAQQFPDLHSELNLSSLELGDSALYFCASSGRDRVSGEAFFGQGTRLTVV.